This T cell receptor (beta chain) was sequenced during a study of cytomegalovirus exposure and HLA in healthy donors (dated by TCRdb to 2017 to 2019). Concerning the study at large: An earlier analysis of roughly 500 of the donors reported roughly 300 Gb of sequence data and 117 million unique TCR beta sequences obtained from some 200 million T cells. An early release that covered about 600 HLA-typed donors contained approximately 300 gigabases of sequencing data and about 93 million unique TCR sequences. Of the roughly 400 genotyped donors, 75% to 85% were placed in the genetic ancestry cluster associated with self-reported Caucasian donors. The study aimed to test whether signatures of past pathogen exposure could be identified by cataloging public T cell receptors. Using immunosequencing, the study profiled T cell repertoires from 550 to 750 subjects and related those repertoires to cytomegalovirus serostatus. In addition to the first cohort of approximately 670 subjects, a separate validation cohort of 100 to 150 different subjects was used. The study combined high-throughput TCR immunosequencing, statistical association of individual TCRs with disease status, and machine learning to predict cytomegalovirus infection status. In a later analysis, previously published TCR beta repertoires from 666 donors were re-analyzed and high-resolution HLA genotyping was added so that TCR occurrence patterns could be studied. The later analysis used no new phenotypic data to find candidate immune exposures, relying instead on TCR beta sequences and their occurrence across donors. In an earlier analysis of roughly 580 of the donors, high-throughput TCR beta sequencing was used to judge whether each TCR beta V gene segment behaved as functional or pseudogenic. Donor age, sex, ethnicity and CMV serostatus were compiled together with the repertoire data. In a later genetic analysis, genome-wide SNP genotypes for about 55% of the roughly 700 donors were used, and that subset was treated as a discovery cohort. Every repertoire in the discovery cohort had been generated on one and the same sequencing platform. Both class I and class II loci were covered by HLA typing, at four-digit resolution. Typing coverage varied by locus: 629-630 donors for A, B, C, DRB1 and DQB1; approximately 560 for DQA1; over 600 for DPA1; roughly 470 for DPB1. Because of strong linkage in the cohort, four or five DR-DQ haplotypes were treated as single units for association and clustering. On average, 235,054 unique TCR beta nucleotide sequences were sequenced per donor among several hundred genotyped donors of the cohort, with 15% to 20% of those sequences being non-productive.

Library method: the immunoSEQ multiplex PCR assay. For the multiplex PCR, a mixture combining 60 forward primers for TCR Vbeta segments and 13 reverse primers for TCR Jbeta segments was used. The CDR3 region of rearranged TCR beta genes was amplified from genomic DNA with a multiplex PCR assay. The amplified TCR beta libraries were sequenced on the Illumina HiSeq System as 87-base-pair reads. Turning to the authors' computational methods: In a later analysis, around 80 million unique TCR beta chains were counted across the roughly 610 repertoires, and some 10 million of these chains were shared by at least two donors. To remove PCR and sequencing errors, raw reads were error-corrected and collapsed into unique sequences using a nearest-neighbor algorithm that merged closely related sequences. Alignment of CDR3 sequences to IMGT reference sequences was used to assign V, D and J gene segments. For a sequence to be retained, a match of at least six nucleotides to both a V gene segment and a J gene segment was required. Rearrangements were classified as productive when the CDR3 lacked stop codons and remained in frame with V and J, and all other rearrangements were classified as non-productive. CDR3 was defined by IMGT convention, running from the second conserved V-encoded cysteine to the conserved J-encoded phenylalanine. The earlier analysis of about 610 of the donors excluded sequences that lacked an unambiguous match to a single V gene segment. In an earlier analysis of a few hundred of the donors, V segments were called functional above 56.7% productive rearrangements and were called segregating when the between-donor standard deviation exceeded 5%. A statistical classification framework was developed to diagnose cytomegalovirus status using the catalog of TCR beta chain sequences. V and J gene assignment, in a later analysis, came from comparing TCR nucleotide sequences with IMGT/GENE-DB human TR gene sequences. In a later analysis, CDR3 sequences and most-parsimonious VDJ recombination scenarios were assigned using the TCRdist pipeline. A later analysis defined each TCR beta chain by its CDR3 amino acid sequence plus V-gene family, and excluded reads lacking a unique V-gene family. To address suspected cross-contamination and a sequencing artifact, a later analysis removed around 590 highly shared, low-generation-probability nucleotide sequences. For each public chain, a later analysis derived a clonal expansion index from normalized ranks of inferred template counts within each repertoire. In a later analysis, generation probabilities were computed with a VDJ recombination model fitted to out-of-frame rearrangements, and the resulting probabilities were checked against IGoR. In a later analysis, TCR-TCR, TCR-HLA and TCR-CMV co-occurrence was scored with hypergeometric tests, and a repertoire-size bias correction was applied to TCR pairs. A later analysis estimated false discovery rates by permuting HLA or CMV assignments 20 times. In a later analysis, co-occurring TCRs were grouped with DBSCAN, and TCRdist sequence similarity was added when clustering was performed within HLA-allele-positive subsets. Repertoires with fewer than 30,000 or more than 120,000 public chains were left out of co-occurrence clustering, as were five repertoires with anomalous nucleotide sharing. TCRdb stores this immuneACCESS table with in-frame sequences only. Part of the clones is absent; in the studies checked, under half of the shortfall reflects unresolved V genes, and no reason is known for the rest. V and J calls and clone size are given by that table; D and trimming were obtained from the DNA. This sample has approximately 120,000 clones in its table, and more than 75% of those were observed once. The ten largest make up roughly 3.5% of the sample.

The cohort was made up of roughly 670 healthy bone marrow donors. At the time of sampling, every cohort member was nominally healthy, though immune exposures that went unrecorded were likely present. The donor was CMV seronegative and belonged to the group of more than 300 seronegative cohort members. Each donor provided a peripheral blood sample, and peripheral blood mononuclear cells were used for TCR beta sequencing. The Qiagen DNeasy Blood Extraction Kit was used to extract genomic DNA from the blood cell samples. Of note for this clone: Its recognized antigen is unknown. Base qualities are not at hand, and no much larger clone is one base apart.

The paper's findings and limits, for the study overall: Several of the top co-occurrence clusters appeared to be linked to parvovirus B19, influenza, CMV and Epstein-Barr virus, according to a later analysis. Because counts were too low, roughly 17 rarely observed V segments, including chromosome 9 orphons, were left out of the earlier analysis of 587 of the donors. According to a later genetic analysis, donors in an Asian-associated ancestry cluster had fewer N-insertions in productive TCRs than the approximately 700-donor mean. When HLA alleles, especially DR and DQ, strongly co-occurred, TCR associations were difficult to assign to individual alleles. A cluster of highly shared sequence variants was judged likely to be a technical artifact of the sequencing pipeline. Specific HLA alleles were associated with roughly 17,000 TCR beta sequences at a false discovery rate of 0.05 in a later analysis. The classifier was reported to diagnose cytomegalovirus status with high specificity and sensitivity in both the original and validation cohorts. The cohort was sequenced for TCR beta chains only, and without alpha or paired-chain data the features that could be detected were limited. Roughly uniform sequencing depth across donors was assumed in presence/absence analyses, although this assumption may not hold. It was suggested by the authors that the approach could potentially be generalized to other disease states and immunological phenotypes. In the study, around 160 TCR beta chains were listed as associated with cytomegalovirus. According to a later analysis, TCR association rates differed among HLA loci, with DRB1 alleles showing the most associated TCRs and HLA-C alleles showing the fewest. Correlated functional status among segregating V segments might reflect linkage disequilibrium, but an unknown experimental factor could not be ruled out. Broadly in line with IMGT annotations, most TCR beta V segments showed up in productive rearrangements about 87% or about 30% of the time in an earlier analysis of approximately 600 of the donors. In a later analysis, HLA-associated TCR beta chains were found to be more clonally expanded and to have lower generation probabilities than equally common non-associated chains. According to a later analysis, most CMV-associated TCR beta chains appeared to be HLA-restricted, and the HLA associations seemed to be driven largely by CMV exposure. A further reported finding was that TCR beta sequences accurately predicted the HLA-A and HLA-B alleles for most subjects in the first cohort. In vitro tests confirmed that a few of the cytomegalovirus-associated TCR beta chains recognize cytomegalovirus antigens. The only immune exposure information available for the cohort was CMV serostatus. An association between a missense DCLRE1C variant and V-gene and J-gene trimming of TCR beta chains was found in a later genetic analysis and replicated in an independent cohort. While some public TCRs were present in many individuals, most TCR sequences turned up only very rarely across donors. Because some donors lacked HLA typing at each locus, the association tests relied only on the typed subset.

The TCR comes from a man aged 35 to 55 in good health and CMV-seronegative. Sample: PBMCs.

The bases read TGTGCCAGCAGTGAGCCTCGTACGGGGTCCTATGGCTACACCTTC. Its translation is CASSEPRTGSYGYTF. The chain is made from TRBV6-1 and TRBJ1-2; the D segment cannot be called with confidence. The CDR3, from cysteine to phenylalanine, totals 15 residues. Just CDR3 DNA is preserved here, 45 bases in frame from base 1. According to the germline V gene, CDR1 reads MNHNS and CDR2 reads SASEGT. V and J are truncated by 3 bases and 4 bases respectively, leaving an intervening sequence of 15 bases.